This passage covers 32 T cell receptor beta chains from one sample sequenced in a study of cytomegalovirus exposure and HLA in healthy donors. The PCR ran on 60 Vbeta and 13 Jbeta primers. Assay: immunoSEQ multiplex PCR; the TCRdb copy retains only in-frame clones and omits some. The table shows about 140,000 clones, with roughly 72% occurring only once. What was sequenced was PBMCs. The receptors were gathered from a man aged 35-49 years in good health and CMV-seronegative.

The rearrangement links TRBV10-3 to TRBJ2-1; the D gene is possibly TRBD1 (6 bases). Germline values: CDR1 ENHRY, CDR2 SYGVKD. The CDR3 contains 14 residues. V was shortened by 7 bases and J by 0 bases, with 10 bases between the two germline ends. CDR3 sequence: CAIMDSSSYNEQFF. In nucleotides, the CDR3 is TGTGCCATCATGGACAGCAGCTCCTACAATGAGCAGTTCTTC.

The chain employs TRBV28 and TRBJ2-5, with 8 positions matching TRBD1. With 5 bases clipped from V and 5 bases from J, the junction kept 4 bases outside the gene matches. CDR1 and CDR2 from the germline V gene are MDHEN and SYDVKM. There are 13 residues in the CDR3. CDR3: CASSPWDRETQYF. The CDR3, as DNA: TGTGCCAGCAGTCCGTGGGACAGGGAGACCCAGTACTTC. The whole variable domain, filled in from reference TRBV28 and TRBJ2-5, reads DVKVTQSSRYLVKRTGEKVFLECVQDMDHENMFWYRQDPGLGLRLIYFSYDVKMKEKGDIPEGYSVSREKKERFSLILESASTNQTSMYLCASSPWDRETQYFGPGTRLLVL.

The chain is built from TRBV5-1 and TRBJ2-2, with D maybe TRBD2 (5 bases). The CDR3 is 16 residues long. The germline gives CDR1 SGHRS, CDR2 YFSETQ. Trimming left V 0 bases short and J 3 bases short, with 12 bases between. For the CDR3, the DNA is TGCGCCAGCAGCTTGGCATTTCTAGCCTACACCGGGGAGCTGTTTTTT. Its protein product is CASSLAFLAYTGELFF.

J is TRBJ2-5 and V is TRBV5-1, with D tentatively TRBD1 (6 bases). V was cut by 5 bases and J by 5 bases, with 16 bases left in between. The germline V gene encodes CDR1 SGHRS and CDR2 YFSETQ. The CDR3 length is 14 residues. The chain's CDR3 is CASSTWDTGETQYF. CDR3 bases: TGCGCCAGCAGTACATGGGACACCGGGGAGACCCAGTACTTC.

Only one count was recorded for this clone. The chain couples TRBV6-5 to TRBJ1-4; D gene unclear. The CDR3 runs 13 residues. The germline V gene has CDR1 MNHEY and CDR2 SVGAGI. V was pared by 10 bases and J by 4 bases, with 13 bases between. CDR3 sequence: CATHSGFNEKLFF. DNA of the CDR3: TGTGCCACACATAGCGGGTTTAATGAAAAACTGTTTTTT.

This clone was picked up one time. The rearrangement joins TRBV27 to TRBJ2-6; 12 bases fit TRBD1. In germline, CDR1 is MNHEY, CDR2 SMNVEV (reference sequence). J gave up 2 bases and V 11 bases, and 13 bases lay outside the gene matches. CDR3 length equals 18 residues. This CDR3 reads CAASRAGTGGTGANVLTF. The CDR3 DNA reads as TGTGCCGCCAGCAGGGCTGGGACAGGGGGCACTGGGGCCAACGTCCTGACTTTC.

The chain has TRBV7-8 and TRBJ2-5, with a possible D match to TRBD1 (6 bases). The CDR3 is 11 amino acids. Trimming shortened V by 9 bases and J by 5 bases, and 10 bases separated the two germline ends. Germline assignment: CDR1 SGHVS and CDR2 FQNEAQ. The CDR3 is CASGRGETQYF. Here the CDR3 DNA reads TGTGCCAGTGGTAGGGGGGAGACCCAGTACTTC.

This clone was detected only a few times. The genes are TRBV7-9 and TRBJ1-1; no reliable D call. The CDR3 loop spans 12 amino acids. Deletions cut 3 bases from V and 3 bases from J, with 5 bases between. Germline-derived CDR1 and CDR2 are SEHNR and FQNEAQ (reference sequence). CDR3: CASSFGDTEAFF. In nucleotides, the CDR3 is TGTGCCAGCAGCTTCGGGGACACTGAAGCTTTCTTT.

The chain is built from TRBV7-9 and TRBJ1-2; 8 bases map to TRBD1. Germline CDR1 SEHNR, CDR2 FQNEAQ (reference sequence). V shed 5 bases and J 0 bases; nucleotides not matched to a gene: 5. The CDR3 length is 15 residues. CDR3 protein: CASSPEDRANYGYTF. The CDR3 DNA follows: TGTGCCAGCAGCCCGGAGGACAGGGCTAACTATGGCTACACCTTC.

This chain connects TRBV27 to TRBJ1-2, with 9 positions matching TRBD1. The CDR3 runs to 17 residues. V lost 2 bases to trimming and J lost 3 bases; unmatched junction nucleotides: 10. CDR1 is MNHEY, CDR2 SMNVEV, per germline (reference sequence). This chain's CDR3 is CASSLVAQDRGYYGYTF. CDR3 nucleotides: TGTGCCAGCAGTTTAGTCGCACAGGACAGGGGATACTATGGCTACACCTTC.

This clone showed up just a few times. The chain combines TRBV29-1 with TRBJ2-1, with 7 nucleotides matching TRBD1. Looked up from germline, CDR1 is SQVTM and CDR2 is ANQGSEA. The CDR3 is 14 residues long. Germline trimming cut 5 bases from V and 2 bases from J; bases unmatched to any gene: 6. DNA for the CDR3: TGCAGCGTTTCCGGGACAGAGGCCTACAATGAGCAGTTCTTC. Protein product: CSVSGTEAYNEQFF.

The genes are TRBV5-1 and TRBJ1-3; 7 positions match TRBD1. V shed 4 bases, J shed 1 base, and the junction held 5 bases outside the gene matches. The CDR3 length is 15 residues. CDR1 is SGHRS, CDR2 YFSETQ, per germline. CDR3: CASSPRQGSGNTIYF. DNA for the CDR3: TGCGCCAGCAGCCCGAGACAGGGTTCTGGAAACACCATATATTTT.

The CDR3 DNA reads TGTGCCAGCAGCCCCAACACCGGGGGAGAGACCCAGTACTTC. Protein sequence: CASSPNTGGETQYF. The chain combines TRBV7-2 with TRBJ2-5; tentative D call: TRBD2 (6 bases). V lost 5 bases to trimming and J lost 4 bases, with 14 bases between them. CDR1 and CDR2 from the germline V gene are SGHTA and FQGNSA. This CDR3 is built from 14 residues.

The chain uses TRBV5-4 and TRBJ1-1; 7 nucleotides agree with TRBD1. CDR1 and CDR2 (germline): SGHNT, YYREEE (reference sequence). Trimming at V came to 5 bases and at J to 1 base, leaving 8 bases not matched to a gene. CDR3 length: 15 amino acids. Here the CDR3 reads CASRSTGAGNTEAFF. DNA for the CDR3: TGTGCCAGCAGGTCCACAGGGGCGGGGAACACTGAAGCTTTCTTT.

V is TRBV4-1 and J is TRBJ1-5, with D possibly being TRBD1 (5 bases). The CDR3 runs 19 residues. V lost 1 base to trimming and J lost 0 bases, with 19 bases between them. The germline gives CDR1 MGHRA, CDR2 YSYEKL. CDR3 in amino acids: CASSQGQGGITDSNQPQHF. The CDR3, as DNA: TGCGCCAGCAGCCAAGGGCAGGGAGGTATTACGGATAGCAATCAGCCCCAGCATTTT.

This clone was counted a single time. The chain couples TRBV25-1 to TRBJ2-3; D unclear. Trimming removed 3 bases from V and 1 base from J, with 11 bases in between. Germline loops: CDR1 MGHDK, CDR2 SYGVNS. CDR3 length: 15 amino acids. CDR3 sequence reads: CASSDLYRGTDTQYF. For the CDR3, the DNA is TGTGCCAGCAGTGATCTCTACCGGGGCACAGATACGCAGTATTTT.

CDR3 bases: TGTGCCAGCAGCTTCTCAGGGGGTCCTAACTACGAGCAGTACTTC. Protein: CASSFSGGPNYEQYF. The chain is built from TRBV5-5 and TRBJ2-7; 7 bases are a match to TRBD1. V was clipped by 2 bases and J by 3 bases; unmatched bases: 8. In germline, CDR1 is SGHKS, CDR2 YYEKEE (reference sequence). The CDR3 sequence is 15 residues long.

The rearrangement uses TRBV7-6 and TRBJ1-6, with D possibly matching TRBD1 (5 bases). The germline gives CDR1 SGHVS, CDR2 FNYEAQ. Trimming cost V 5 bases and J 3 bases, with 20 bases left between them. The CDR3 contains 18 residues. CDR3 bases: TGTGCCAGCAGCCCCTCCCCAGGGTTTAGCCTCTATAATTCACCCCTCCACTTT. It is translated as CASSPSPGFSLYNSPLHF.

A remark on this clone: A junction end diverges from the germline sequence, so it may reflect a read error. This sequence joins TRBV19 and TRBJ1-6; 8 nucleotides line up with TRBD1. There are 18 residues in the CDR3. From germline, CDR1 is LNHDA and CDR2 SQIVND (reference sequence). CDR3 bases: TGTGCCAGTAGTATAAGTGGCCAGGGGGCTGGATTGGGCTCACCCCCCCACTTT. Translating it yields CASSISGQGAGLGSPPHF. Looking up the rest from reference TRBV19 and TRBJ1-6 gives the full variable domain: DGGITQSPKYLFRKEGQNVTLSCEQNLNHDAMYWYRQDPGQGLRLIYYSQIVNDFQKGDIAEGYSVSREKKESFPLTVTSAQKNPTAFYLCASSISGQGAGLGSPPHFGNGTRLTVT.

The rearrangement uses TRBV5-1 and TRBJ2-1, with 11 positions matching TRBD2. Trimming removed 0 bases from V and 8 bases from J; junction bases left unmatched: 19. Germline values: CDR1 SGHRS, CDR2 YFSETQ. The CDR3 is 20 residues long. The CDR3 region is CASSLAISVSGRAPSYEQFF. CDR3 nucleotides: TGCGCCAGCAGCTTGGCTATCTCGGTTAGCGGGAGGGCCCCCTCATATGAGCAGTTCTTC.

The chain recombines TRBV4-2 with TRBJ2-7; D gene unclear. The CDR3 runs 14 residues. Germline assignment: CDR1 LGHNA and CDR2 YNFKEQ. The ends were cut back, 1 base at V and 4 bases at J, with 11 bases in the middle. The CDR3 nucleotides are TGTGCCAGCAGCCAAGGAGGCTCCCAGTACGAGCAGTACTTC. Translation gives CASSQGGSQYEQYF.

This sequence joins TRBV2 and TRBJ2-3, with D possibly matching TRBD1 (5 bases). The CDR3 is 13 amino acids. The germline CDR1 and CDR2 sequences are SNHLY and FYNNEI. The V and J ends lost 0 bases and 5 bases respectively, with 6 bases between them. CDR3: CASSEAGLDTQYF. The DNA for the CDR3 is TGTGCCAGCAGTGAAGCGGGGCTAGATACGCAGTATTTT.

In this sample, this clone turned up a few times. The genes are TRBV5-1 and TRBJ2-7, with 10 bases lining up with TRBD1. V lost 0 bases, J lost 6 bases, and 6 bases stayed unmatched. CDR3 length: 15 amino acids. Germline CDR1 is SGHRS and CDR2 is YFSETQ. For the CDR3, the DNA is TGCGCCAGCAGCTTGGCAACTCGGACAGGGGGCGAGCAGTACTTC. Its protein product is CASSLATRTGGEQYF.

This clone is a singleton in its sample. The same CDR3 also results from other DNA sequences found in this sample. The chain links TRBV7-9 to TRBJ2-5; possibly TRBD1 for D (5 bases). The CDR3 sequence is 14 residues long. Germline-derived CDR1 and CDR2 are SEHNR and FQNEAQ (reference sequence). V was shortened by 3 bases and J by 5 bases, with 13 bases between the two germline ends. The DNA of the CDR3 is TGTGCCAGCAGCTTGACCAGGGATCAGGAGACCCAGTACTTC. It encodes CASSLTRDQETQYF.

The J gene is TRBJ1-1, the V gene TRBV5-8, with D unresolved. In germline, CDR1 is SGHTS, CDR2 YDEGEE. Trimming pared 1 base from V and 6 bases from J, leaving 10 bases between. The CDR3 loop spans 13 amino acids. CDR3 sequence (DNA): TGTGCCAGCAGCTTGATCAGTGATTCTGAAGCTTTCTTT. Its translation: CASSLISDSEAFF.

The chain links TRBV11-2 to TRBJ2-2; 13 positions agree with TRBD2. V gave up 5 bases and J gave up 4 bases; unmatched junction bases: 7. Germline CDR1 is SGHAT and CDR2 is FQNNGV. This CDR3 has 17 amino acids. DNA for the CDR3: TGTGCCAGCAGCCCAACTAGCGGGGGGGCGCGCACCGGGGAGCTGTTTTTT. Its protein product is CASSPTSGGARTGELFF.

This chain links TRBV9 with TRBJ2-7; D is undetermined. The CDR3 totals 15 residues. V was cut by 0 bases and J by 0 bases, with 10 bases left in between. The germline V gene has CDR1 SGDLS and CDR2 YYNGEE. The CDR3 DNA reads TGTGCCAGCAGCGTAGGGCCTCGGAGCTCCTACGAGCAGTACTTC. Protein sequence: CASSVGPRSSYEQYF.

V usage is TRBV7-9 and J usage is TRBJ2-1; D unclear. V lost 7 bases and J lost 9, with 13 bases in between. Germline-derived CDR1 and CDR2 are SEHNR and FQNEAQ (reference sequence). This CDR3 has 12 amino acids. CDR3: CASTHAEPEQFF. The DNA of the CDR3 is TGTGCCAGCACCCACGCGGAGCCTGAGCAGTTCTTC.

The J gene is TRBJ2-2, the V gene TRBV28; D is unresolved. V gave up 3 bases and J gave up 4 bases, with 6 bases separating them. The CDR3 has 13 residues. The germline V gene encodes CDR1 MDHEN and CDR2 SYDVKM. This chain's CDR3 is CASSFPRTGELFF. CDR3 DNA: TGTGCCAGCAGTTTTCCCCGCACCGGGGAGCTGTTTTTT.

The rearrangement joins TRBV28 to TRBJ1-2; 9 bases are shared with TRBD1. This CDR3 has 15 residues. The V gene's germline CDR1 is MDHEN and CDR2 SYDVKM. With 2 bases clipped from V and 1 base from J, the junction kept 2 bases outside the gene matches. The CDR3 sequence is CASSLPGQGNYGYTF. CDR3 sequence (DNA): TGTGCCAGCAGTTTACCGGGACAGGGTAACTATGGCTACACCTTC.

CDR3 region: CASSKLAGELFF. DNA for the CDR3: TGTGCCAGCAGTAAACTAGCCGGGGAGCTGTTTTTT. V is TRBV2 and J is TRBJ2-2; tentative D call: TRBD2 (5 bases). V was clipped by 5 bases and J by 6 bases, with 7 bases between them. The length of the CDR3 is 12 residues. Germline CDR1 SNHLY, CDR2 FYNNEI. Complete variable domain (other parts from reference TRBV2 and TRBJ2-2): EPEVTQTPSHQVTQMGQEVILRCVPISNHLYFYWYRQILGQKVEFLVSFYNNEISEKSEIFDDQFSVERPDGSNFTLKIRSTKLEDSAMYFCASSKLAGELFFGEGSRLTVL.

The V gene is TRBV19, the J gene TRBJ1-5; 7 positions match TRBD1. The CDR3 is made up of 15 amino acids. The junction had 11 bases not matched to a gene; V was cut back by 3 bases and J by 9 bases. Germline CDR1 and CDR2: LNHDA and SQIVND (reference sequence). The CDR3 nucleotides read TGTGCCAGTAGTATTGTTGGGACAGCAATCAGGCCCCAGCATTTT. Protein: CASSIVGTAIRPQHF.